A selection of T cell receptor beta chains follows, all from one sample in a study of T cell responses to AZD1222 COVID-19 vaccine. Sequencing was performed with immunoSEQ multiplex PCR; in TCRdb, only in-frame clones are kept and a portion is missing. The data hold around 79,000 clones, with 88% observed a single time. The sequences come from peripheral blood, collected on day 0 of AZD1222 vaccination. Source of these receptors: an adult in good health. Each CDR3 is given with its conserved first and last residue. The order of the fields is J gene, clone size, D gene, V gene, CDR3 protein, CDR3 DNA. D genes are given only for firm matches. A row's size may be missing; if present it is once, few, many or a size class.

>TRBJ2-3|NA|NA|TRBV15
CATSRHSTDTQYF
TGTGCCACCAGCAGACACTCCACAGATACGCAGTATTTT
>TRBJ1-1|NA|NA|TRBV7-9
CASSAGPPEAFF
TGTGCCAGCAGCGCGGGACCTCCTGAAGCTTTCTTT
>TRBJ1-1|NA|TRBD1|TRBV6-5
CASSSSGGTEAFF
TGTGCCAGCAGTTCATCAGGGGGCACTGAAGCTTTCTTT
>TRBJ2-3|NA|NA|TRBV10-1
CASSESTGRSSTDTQYF
TGCGCCAGCAGTGAGTCAACGGGGCGGTCTAGCACAGATACGCAGTATTTT
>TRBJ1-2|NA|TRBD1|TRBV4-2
CASSQERDRGFGGYTF
TGTGCCAGCAGCCAAGAGAGAGACAGGGGATTTGGGGGCTACACCTTC
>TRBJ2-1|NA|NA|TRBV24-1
CATSDLLGPYNEQFF
TGTGCCACCAGTGATTTGCTAGGGCCCTACAATGAGCAGTTCTTC
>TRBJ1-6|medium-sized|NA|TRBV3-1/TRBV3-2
CASSQNDNSPLHF
TGTGCCAGCAGCCAAAATGATAATTCACCCCTCCACTTT
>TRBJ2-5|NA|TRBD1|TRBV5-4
CASSSGQQETQYF
TGTGCCAGCAGCTCGGGACAGCAAGAGACCCAGTACTTC
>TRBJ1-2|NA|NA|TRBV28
CASRWTDSNYGYTF
TGTGCCAGCAGGTGGACAGATTCTAACTATGGCTACACCTTC
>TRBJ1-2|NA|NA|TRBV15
CATSRDLDRSILNYGYTF
TGTGCCACCAGCAGAGATTTGGACAGATCAATCTTAAACTATGGCTACACCTTC
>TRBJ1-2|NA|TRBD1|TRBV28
CASSLRGTGKGYTF
TGTGCCAGCAGTTTACGGGGGACAGGGAAAGGCTACACCTTC
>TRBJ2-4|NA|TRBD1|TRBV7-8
CASSFRDRGQVGKNIQYF
TGTGCCAGCAGCTTCCGGGACAGGGGGCAAGTGGGCAAAAACATTCAGTACTTC
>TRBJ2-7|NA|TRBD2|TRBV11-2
CASSLVGLAGGWSSYEQYF
TGTGCCAGCAGCTTAGTGGGACTAGCGGGAGGTTGGAGCTCCTACGAGCAGTACTTC
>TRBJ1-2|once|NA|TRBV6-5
CASNRDVSNYGYTF
TGTGCCAGCAATAGGGACGTCTCTAACTATGGCTACACCTTC